This T cell receptor beta chain was found in a study of T cell responses to AZD1222 COVID-19 vaccine. Study-wide points: Seropositivity was recorded at baseline in only 6 or 7 AZD1222 recipients. No repertoire was sampled before or during the peak T cell response, only after it. Spike regions recognized by vaccine-associated CD4 TCRs spanned the protein, led by 160-218 and 743-854.

Measured with immunoSEQ multiplex PCR; TCRdb has only the in-frame clones, and not every one. The data show some 130,000 clones, roughly 90% seen once. A note on this clone: No antigen is known for it.

V trimming: 0 bases; J trimming: 4 bases; junction bases outside the gene matches: 7. Germline V gives CDR1 SGHRS, CDR2 YFSETQ. The CDR3 totals 16 residues. The V gene is TRBV5-1, the J gene TRBJ2-7; TRBD1 matches 10 bases. This receptor was obtained from an adult in good health. This sample comprised peripheral blood, obtained on day 0 of AZD1222 vaccination. As DNA, the CDR3 is TGCGCCAGCAGCTTGGGGCCCAGGACAGGGGGGTACGAGCAGTACTTC. Translation: CASSLGPRTGGYEQYF.